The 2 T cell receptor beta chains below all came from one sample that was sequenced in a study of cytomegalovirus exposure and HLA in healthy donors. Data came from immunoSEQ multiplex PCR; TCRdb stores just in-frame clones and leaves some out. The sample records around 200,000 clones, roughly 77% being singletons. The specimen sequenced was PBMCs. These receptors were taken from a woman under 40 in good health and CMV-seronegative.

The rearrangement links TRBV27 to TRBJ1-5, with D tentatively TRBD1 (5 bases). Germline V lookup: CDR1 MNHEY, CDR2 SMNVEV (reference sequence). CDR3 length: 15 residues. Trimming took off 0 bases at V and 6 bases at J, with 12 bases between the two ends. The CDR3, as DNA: TGTGCCAGCAGTTTATCCAGGGCAGCGGGTCAGCCCCAGCATTTT. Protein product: CASSLSRAAGQPQHF.

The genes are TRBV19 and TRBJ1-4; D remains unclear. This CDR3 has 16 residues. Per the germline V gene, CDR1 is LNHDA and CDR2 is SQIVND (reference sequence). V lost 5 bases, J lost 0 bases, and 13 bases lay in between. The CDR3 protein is CASSPDRVATNEKLFF. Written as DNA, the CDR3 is TGTGCCAGTAGTCCTGATCGGGTGGCAACTAATGAAAAACTGTTTTTT.